The source of this T cell receptor beta chain is a study of control samples from healthy donors and cancer patients (TCRdb year 2020). Concerning this clone itself: Its recognized antigen is unknown. No quality values exist for individual bases; no much larger clone is one base distant.

CDR1 and CDR2 were assigned from the germline V gene as MDHEN and SYDVKM. The junction carries 21 bases between V and J, which are trimmed by 4 bases and 2 bases respectively. Counted from cysteine to phenylalanine, this CDR3 has 18 amino acids. The read is trimmed to its CDR3 DNA, 54 bases read in frame from base 1. Libraries came from the immunoSEQ multiplex PCR assay. The table comes from immuneACCESS by way of TCRdb, which keeps in-frame sequences with V and J called. Part of the clones is missing from these tables; in studies checked, under half for an unresolved V gene and the rest for unknown reasons. This sample is represented by about 170,000 clones; about 91% of them were singletons. Jointly, the top ten make up about 2.1% of the sample.

Sequenced sample: blood. Here the chain combines TRBV28 and TRBJ1-5; TRBD1 is possibly the D segment (5 matching bases). The receptor comes from a woman aged 40 to 55 in good health. Here the CDR3 is given as CASSSATGGVGGNQPQHF. The DNA is as follows: TGTGCCAGCAGTTCGGCAACAGGAGGGGTGGGGGGCAATCAGCCCCAGCATTTT.